Sequencing of this TCR beta chain was carried out in a study of blood T cell repertoires in COVID-19. The wider study: Samples representing acute and convalescent COVID-19 were sourced from the United States, Italy and Spain. The analysed material was cDNA or gDNA that came from T cells, B-cell-depleted T cells, or PBMCs.

Seattle participants joined during active infection and were tracked over time. This clone occurred once. With 2 bases removed from V and 3 bases from J, the gap between germline ends came to 11 bases. The CDR3 is 15 residues long. Germline assignment: CDR1 SGHRS and CDR2 YFSETQ. In the authors' workflow: Cell counts per sample came from amplifying reference gene primers. The table came from immunoSEQ multiplex PCR; TCRdb's copy has only in-frame clones and leaves some out. That table furnishes V, J and clone size, whereas the DNA furnished D and trimming. The sample contains tens of thousands of clones, about four fifths of which appear only once.

The chain uses TRBV5-1 and TRBJ1-4, with D maybe TRBD1 (6 bases). This clonotype was sampled from a man older than 75 with COVID-19, enrolled during active disease. Sequencing was done on a sample of peripheral blood. In DNA, the CDR3 is TGCGCCAGCAGCTTTGGGGGCGCACCTAATGAAAAACTGTTTTTT. Translated, it gives CASSFGGAPNEKLFF.